The 28 T cell receptor beta chains in this list originate from one sample, sequenced in a study of neurological immune-mediated disorders. Using its own MiXCR run on the 5' RACE reads, TCRdb lists one record per CDR3 protein. Seen here are about 66,000 distinct CDR3 sequences, 4.5% to 5.5% observed once, and the top ten hold under 7.5%. The sample taken for sequencing was PBMCs. These receptor sequences come from a man aged 30 to 39 with multiple sclerosis.

This clonotype was found many times. The chain links TRBV5-1 to TRBJ2-4; no reliable D call. The germline V gene encodes CDR1 SGHRS and CDR2 YFSETQ. With 4 bases removed from V and 3 bases from J, the gap between germline ends came to 17 bases. This CDR3 spans 16 amino acids. The CDR3 region has the DNA TGCGCCAGCAGCGGGGTGTGGCAGGACGGCAAAAACATTCAGTACTTC. Its translation is CASSGVWQDGKNIQYF.

This clonotype was seen at least ten times. CDR3 nucleotide sequence: TGTGCCAGCAGTTTTGGGGTGGGGACCGGGGAGCTGTTTTTT. Protein product: CASSFGVGTGELFF. This sequence joins TRBV27 and TRBJ2-2; D ambiguous. Trimming cost V 3 bases and J 5 bases, with 10 bases left between them. Germline CDR1 reads MNHEY; CDR2 reads SMNVEV (reference sequence). CDR3 length: 14 residues.

This clonotype was detected only a few times. The gene calls are TRBV6-6 and TRBJ2-1; 8 bases map to TRBD1. With 11 bases clipped from V and 2 bases from J, the junction kept 14 bases outside the gene matches. The CDR3 consists of 16 residues. CDR1 MNHNY and CDR2 SVGAGI come from the germline V gene (reference sequence). CDR3 region: CAVHPTYRGAYNEQFF. CDR3 in DNA: TGTGCCGTCCACCCCACTTACAGGGGGGCCTACAATGAGCAGTTCTTC.

Ten or more counts support this clonotype. The chain uses TRBV12-3 or TRBV12-4 and TRBJ2-5; no firm D call. The V end lost 6 bases, the J end lost 2 bases, and 13 bases lay between the germline ends. This CDR3 contains 14 residues. DNA of the CDR3: TGTGCCAGCAGCCGCCGAGAAGTACAAGAGACCCAGTACTTC. It encodes CASSRREVQETQYF.

This clonotype occurred many times. The V and J genes are TRBV4-1 and TRBJ1-1; D is perhaps TRBD1 (6 bases). Germline CDR1 MGHRA, CDR2 YSYEKL. The CDR3 is 14 residues long. V shed 1 base and J shed 7 bases, with 13 bases lying between them. CDR3 nucleotides: TGCGCCAGCAGCCAAGCCAGGGGCACGGGTGAAGCTTTCTTT. Translating gives CASSQARGTGEAFF.

The chain links TRBV18 to TRBJ1-5; D ambiguous. This CDR3 comprises 14 residues. CDR1 and CDR2 (germline): KGHSH, LQKENI. Trimming shortened V by 1 base and J by 3 bases, and 7 bases separated the two germline ends. The CDR3 reads CASSPLSDNQPQHF. CDR3 nucleotides: TGTGCCAGCTCACCACTTTCGGACAATCAGCCCCAGCATTTT.

This clonotype was recorded at least ten times. The rearrangement joins TRBV20-1 to TRBJ1-4; 8 bases line up with TRBD1. The CDR3 covers 15 residues. The germline gives CDR1 DFQATT, CDR2 SNEGSKA (reference sequence). The V and J ends lost 2 bases and 7 bases, in that order; junction bases with no gene match: 9. For the CDR3, the DNA is TGCAGTGCTAGACCCGGACAGGGTTCTGGTGAAAAACTGTTTTTT. It translates to CSARPGQGSGEKLFF.

The table lists this clonotype with many counts. The chain is built from TRBV7-6 and TRBJ2-1, with TRBD2 matching 11 bases. The CDR3 is 17 amino acids. Germline V gene sequence: CDR1 SGHVS, CDR2 FNYEAQ. V lost 4 bases to trimming and J lost 7 bases; unmatched junction nucleotides: 12. The CDR3 nucleotides read TGTGCCAGCAGCTCCCTGTCTTTAGCGGGGGGGACGAATGAGCAGTTCTTC. This translates into CASSSLSLAGGTNEQFF.

Comment on this clonotype: This may be a read error, as it is one base from a much larger clone. The chain links TRBV28 to TRBJ2-4; possibly TRBD1 or TRBD2 for D (5 bases each). The germline V gene encodes CDR1 MDHEN and CDR2 SYDVKM. The CDR3 totals 14 residues. In DNA form, the CDR3 reads TGTGCCAGCTGTTTTGGGGGAACCTCAAACATTCAGTACTTC. It specifies CASCFGGTSNIQYF.

This clonotype was seen repeatedly, ten times or more. The rearrangement uses TRBV12-3 or TRBV12-4 and TRBJ1-2; 10 nucleotides line up with TRBD1. This CDR3 is built from 13 residues. The junction had 4 bases not matched to a gene; V was cut back by 5 bases and J by 7 bases. The CDR3 is CASSLDRGFGYTF. The CDR3 bases are TGTGCCAGCAGTCTGGACAGGGGGTTTGGCTACACCTTC.

This clonotype was counted between two and nine times. This chain joins TRBV20-1 and TRBJ1-4; D not resolved. The CDR3 loop spans 15 amino acids. CDR1 and CDR2 from the germline V gene are DFQATT and SNEGSKA (reference sequence). V gave up 0 bases and J gave up 8 bases, with 16 bases separating them. CDR3 loop: CSARDDGSAGEKLFF. The CDR3 DNA follows: TGCAGTGCTAGAGATGATGGGTCAGCGGGCGAAAAACTGTTTTTT.

J is TRBJ1-1 and V is TRBV12-3 or TRBV12-4, with 9 bases fitting TRBD1. This CDR3 has 15 residues. Trimming at V came to 7 bases and at J to 4 bases, leaving 10 bases not matched to a gene. CDR3 sequence reads: CASTLQGAWGTEAFF. CDR3 nucleotides: TGTGCCAGCACCCTACAGGGGGCCTGGGGCACTGAAGCTTTCTTT.

This clonotype was recorded many times. V usage is TRBV3-1 and J usage is TRBJ2-7, with 13 positions matching TRBD2. The CDR3 is 17 amino acids. Germline CDR1 reads LGHDT; CDR2 reads YNNKEL (reference sequence). V was clipped by 1 base and J by 5 bases; unmatched bases: 8. CDR3 nucleotides: TGTGCCAGCAGCCAAGTCCCAGGACTAGCGGGGGCCAACGAGCAGTACTTC. Amino acid sequence: CASSQVPGLAGANEQYF.

The chain employs TRBV18 and TRBJ2-6, with D unclear. Germline CDR1 reads KGHSH; CDR2 reads LQKENI. V was clipped by 1 base and J by 0 bases, with 7 bases between them. This CDR3 spans 16 amino acids. The CDR3 DNA follows: TGTGCCAGCTCACCACAATGGACCTCTGGGGCCAACGTCCTGACTTTC. Translation: CASSPQWTSGANVLTF.

This clonotype was picked up a small number of times. Relative to the germline gene, one junction end is altered; a read error may explain this. The CDR3 DNA reads as TGTGCCAGCAGCGCTGGACAGGGCGGACAGCCCCAGAATTTT. It is translated as CASSAGQGGQPQNF. The rearrangement uses TRBV7-6 and TRBJ1-5; 8 bases are a match to TRBD1. In germline, CDR1 is SGHVS, CDR2 FNYEAQ. The CDR3 extends over 14 amino acids.

Of note for this clonotype: This is likely a read error, given that the CDR3 carries no conserved phenylalanine or tryptophan at its end. The chain links TRBV9 to TRBJ1-2; the D is unclear. Trimming pared 3 bases from V and 0 bases from J, leaving 9 bases between. The CDR3 has 14 amino acids. CDR1 is SGDLS, CDR2 YYNGEE, per germline. The CDR3 coding sequence is TGTGCCAGCAGCGGTGCAGGATCTAACTATGGCTACACCATC. It is translated as CASSGAGSNYGYTI.

In DNA form, the CDR3 reads TGTGCCAGCAGCCCACTAGCGGGGTCAGATACGCAGTATTTT. It encodes CASSPLAGSDTQYF. The rearrangement links TRBV9 to TRBJ2-3; TRBD2 aligns across 10 bases. CDR1 is SGDLS and CDR2 is YYNGEE in the germline V gene. The CDR3 is 14 residues long. V was pared by 4 bases and J by 4 bases, with 3 bases of the junction left unmatched.

This clonotype was picked up a small number of times. This chain links TRBV6-1 with TRBJ1-1; D unresolved. This CDR3 has 13 amino acids. V was shortened by 4 bases and J by 6 bases, with 12 bases between the two germline ends. CDR1 is MNHNS, CDR2 SASEGT, per germline. The CDR3 nucleotides are TGTGCCAGCAGTGTTTGGGAACGACCTGAAGCTTTCTTT. Its protein product is CASSVWERPEAFF.

This clonotype was seen ten or more times. This sequence joins TRBV20-1 and TRBJ2-1; 9 bases match TRBD2. The CDR3 has 14 residues. The V segment lost 3 bases and the J segment 9 bases; nucleotides outside the gene matches: 9. From germline, CDR1 is DFQATT and CDR2 SNEGSKA (reference sequence). The CDR3 sequence: CSASGGLALSEQFF. The CDR3 coding sequence is TGCAGTGCTAGCGGGGGACTAGCATTAAGTGAGCAGTTCTTC.

In its sample, this clonotype was seen many times. The rearrangement joins TRBV10-3 to TRBJ1-2; D possibly corresponds to TRBD1 (5 bases). V was shortened by 2 bases and J by 2 bases, with 6 bases between the two germline ends. Germline CDR1 and CDR2: ENHRY and SYGVKD. The CDR3 covers 13 residues. In nucleotides, the CDR3 is TGTGCCATCAGTGAGAGACAGAACTATGGCTACACCTTC. Amino acid sequence: CAISERQNYGYTF.

The chain's CDR3 is CASSPYGLAPNLKNTEAFF. The CDR3 region has the DNA TGTGCCAGCAGCCCCTATGGCCTAGCCCCCAACTTAAAGAACACTGAAGCTTTCTTT. The chain recombines TRBV3-1 with TRBJ1-1, with D uncertain. The CDR3 has 19 amino acids. The germline CDR1 and CDR2 sequences are LGHDT and YNNKEL (reference sequence). The V end lost 4 bases, the J end lost 1 base, and 25 bases lay between the germline ends.

This clonotype turned up a few times. This chain links TRBV15 with TRBJ2-6; D is possibly TRBD1 (6 bases). V shed 1 base and J shed 3 bases, with 10 bases lying between them. CDR3 length: 16 amino acids. Germline V gene sequence: CDR1 LNHNV, CDR2 YYDKDF (reference sequence). DNA for the CDR3: TGTGCCACCAGCAGAGGAACAGGGTATGGGGCCAACGTCCTGACTTTC. Translating it yields CATSRGTGYGANVLTF.

This clonotype was seen a handful of times. This sequence joins TRBV20-1 and TRBJ2-3; the D gene could be TRBD1 or TRBD2 (6 bases each). The CDR3 sequence is 16 residues long. Between the trimmed V and J ends, which lost 1 base and 1 base, there was a span of 15 bases. Germline CDR1 reads DFQATT; CDR2 reads SNEGSKA (reference sequence). For the CDR3, the DNA is TGCAGTGCTAGAGGGGTTGTGAGGGGGGGCACAGATACGCAGTATTTT. Residues: CSARGVVRGGTDTQYF.

This clonotype was counted at least ten times. The rearrangement uses TRBV29-1 and TRBJ2-6; D unresolved. CDR1 is SQVTM and CDR2 is ANQGSEA in the germline V gene. The germline V and J ends were trimmed by 6 bases and 0 bases, with 6 bases remaining between them. This CDR3 spans 13 amino acids. The CDR3 loop is CSVFISGANVLTF. The CDR3 DNA reads TGCAGCGTCTTTATCTCTGGGGCCAACGTCCTGACTTTC.

This clonotype occurred a few times. V is TRBV6-5 and J is TRBJ1-2; D possibly corresponds to TRBD1 (6 bases). Trimming left V 6 bases short and J 7 bases short, with 24 bases between. The CDR3 covers 16 residues. Germline V gene data show CDR1 as MNHEY and CDR2 as SVGAGI. CDR3 loop: CASSRTTGSPLFGYTF. The CDR3 DNA follows: TGTGCCAGCAGCCGTACAACAGGGTCCCCCCTCTTTGGCTACACCTTC.

Ten or more counts support this clonotype. The gene calls are TRBV11-2 and TRBJ2-1; TRBD2 matches at 8 bases. V gave up 4 bases and J gave up 2 bases; unmatched junction bases: 4. The germline V gene has CDR1 SGHAT and CDR2 FQNNGV. The CDR3 is 15 amino acids. In DNA form, the CDR3 reads TGTGCCAGCAGCTCCGGGGGGGCCCCCTACAATGAGCAGTTCTTC. Translated, it gives CASSSGGAPYNEQFF.

This clonotype was counted at least ten times. The V call is TRBV24-1, the J call TRBJ2-1; a possible D gene is TRBD2 (5 bases). Germline V gene lookup returns CDR1 KGHDR and CDR2 SFDVKD. The CDR3 has 15 residues. Trimming cost V 6 bases and J 0 bases, with 11 bases left between them. The CDR3 nucleotides are TGTGCCACCAGTAGAGCGGTCAGCTCCTACAATGAGCAGTTCTTC. Translating gives CATSRAVSSYNEQFF.

This clonotype was picked up many times. The chain's CDR3 is CASTRDGNTGELFF. The CDR3 DNA reads as TGTGCCAGCACCCGGGACGGGAACACCGGGGAGCTGTTTTTT. V usage is TRBV9 and J usage is TRBJ2-2, with D perhaps assigned TRBD1 or TRBD2 (5 bases each). The CDR3 loop spans 14 amino acids. Germline V gives CDR1 SGDLS, CDR2 YYNGEE. V lost 6 bases and J 1 base, leaving 10 bases between the germline ends. Full variable domain (missing parts from reference TRBV9 and TRBJ2-2): DSGVTQTPKHLITATGQRVTLRCSPRSGDLSVYWYQQSLDQGLQFLIQYYNGEERAKGNILERFSAQQFPDLHSELNLSSLELGDSALYFCASTRDGNTGELFFGEGSRLTVL.